This TCR beta chain emerged from a study of Tregs in tolerant kidney transplant recipients. Using immunoSEQ multiplex PCR, the repertoire was profiled, and TCRdb retains in-frame clones only, with some absent. The sample has roughly 80,000 clones, over 75% seen once; the top ten hold around 1.5%. Related graft donors supplied nonmyeloablative bone marrow transplants, and mixed chimerism was transient. Unstimulated Tregs (CD4+CD25+CD127-) and CD4+CD25- non-Tregs were sorted from PBMCs. Study results and limitations: Few patients were studied, so findings need validation in larger groups.

A note on this clone: Its antigen is as yet unknown.

Deletions cut 3 bases from V and 2 bases from J, with 16 bases between. Germline V gene sequence: CDR1 SGHNT, CDR2 YYREEE (reference sequence). CDR3 length: 16 amino acids. This chain connects TRBV5-4 to TRBJ2-3, with D possibly being TRBD2 (6 bases). This TCR was recovered from a human patient who received a combined kidney and bone marrow transplant. Some T cells may possibly be graft donor cells. The sample in question was CD4+ T cells from blood (PBMCs), obtained 24 months after the transplant. For the CDR3, the DNA is TGTGCCAGCAGCTCTAAGCGGAGGGGAGTCACAGATACGCAGTATTTT. Protein sequence: CASSSKRRGVTDTQYF.